This T cell receptor (beta chain) was captured by sequencing in a study of shared clonotypes between healthy human individuals. In the study overall: Each donor's CD4 naive and CD4 memory cells filled three plates apiece, CD8 naive two, and CD8 memory one. Study-level results: Clonotypes which were not shared had lower generation probabilities than clonotypes that all four donors shared.

V dropped 7 bases and J dropped 2 bases, with 10 bases sitting between them. The CDR3 consists of 13 residues. CDR1 is MDHEN and CDR2 is SYDVKM in the germline V gene. Regarding this clone: Its antigen is still unknown.

Deep was the level used in running the assay. The assay was immunoSEQ multiplex PCR, and TCRdb's table has in-frame clones only and misses some. The sample has over 400,000 clones; roughly 95% are singletons. This TCR derives from a woman aged 25 to 45 in good health. Sequenced: naive CD4+ T cells sorted from blood. Subset in this sample: CD45RA+ positively selected. This chain connects TRBV28 to TRBJ2-3; D remains unclear. In DNA form, the CDR3 reads TGTGCCAGCAAGCTGCTCTTCACAGATACGCAGTATTTT. Amino acid sequence: CASKLLFTDTQYF.